The 6 T cell receptor beta chains reported below all come from one sample, sequenced in a study of shared clonotypes between healthy human individuals. Sequencing used immunoSEQ multiplex PCR; TCRdb keeps in-frame clones, though not all of them. The table includes 520,000 or so clones, 70% to 80% detected once. Sequencing input: PBMCs. The receptor source for this set is a woman aged 40 to 49 in good health. Some clones in this sample may be carry-over from other donors' samples.

The V and J genes are TRBV5-8 and TRBJ2-4, with TRBD1 identical over 7 bases. The CDR3 runs 15 residues. The V segment lost 0 bases and the J segment 1 base; nucleotides outside the gene matches: 1. Germline CDR1 and CDR2: SGHTS and YDEGEE. The DNA of the CDR3 is TGTGCCAGCAGCTTGGGACAGGGTGCCAAAAACATTCAGTACTTC. This codes for CASSLGQGAKNIQYF.

The chain has TRBV2 and TRBJ2-3; no reliable D call. This CDR3 has 11 amino acids. Germline V lookup: CDR1 SNHLY, CDR2 FYNNEI. V shed 5 bases and J shed 4 bases, with 4 bases lying between them. The CDR3 region is CASSPSDTQYF. CDR3 bases: TGTGCCAGCAGTCCTTCAGATACGCAGTATTTT. The entire variable domain, with the rest obtained from reference TRBV2 and TRBJ2-3, is as follows: EPEVTQTPSHQVTQMGQEVILRCVPISNHLYFYWYRQILGQKVEFLVSFYNNEISEKSEIFDDQFSVERPDGSNFTLKIRSTKLEDSAMYFCASSPSDTQYFGPGTRLTVL.

The genes are TRBV6-1 and TRBJ1-4; a weak D match, TRBD1 (6 bases). The CDR3 is 16 residues long. The germline V gene has CDR1 MNHNS and CDR2 SASEGT. V lost 1 base to trimming and J lost 7 bases, with 16 bases between them. The DNA of the CDR3 is TGTGCCAGCAGTGAAGGATCGGGGCAGGGGACTGAAAAACTGTTTTTT. Its protein is CASSEGSGQGTEKLFF.

As for this clone: This may come from a read error, since a much larger clone is one base off. This sequence joins TRBV7-3 and TRBJ2-2, with TRBD1 identical over 7 bases. V lost 3 bases, J lost 4 bases, and 2 bases stayed unmatched. The CDR3 runs 14 residues. CDR1 SGHTA and CDR2 FQGTGA come from the germline V gene. CDR3 protein: CASSFYRGTGELFF. For the CDR3, the DNA is TGTGCCAGCAGCTTTTACAGGGGCACCGGGGAGCTGTTTTTT.

The gene calls are TRBV5-1 and TRBJ2-1; D is possibly TRBD2 (5 bases). Per germline, CDR1 SGHRS and CDR2 YFSETQ. Trimming removed 0 bases from V and 3 bases from J, with 13 bases in between. CDR3 length: 16 residues. The CDR3 here is CASSLGPGLGYNEQFF. CDR3 nucleotide sequence: TGCGCCAGCAGCTTGGGGCCCGGACTGGGCTACAATGAGCAGTTCTTC.

The chain uses TRBV29-1 and TRBJ1-1; tentative D call: TRBD1 (6 bases). Germline CDR1 is SQVTM and CDR2 is ANQGSEA. V was clipped by 2 bases and J by 5 bases, with 12 bases between them. This CDR3 is 13 amino acids long. CDR3 nucleotides: TGCAGCGTTGAACGCAGGGGAGGAACTGAAGCTTTCTTT. Translating it yields CSVERRGGTEAFF.